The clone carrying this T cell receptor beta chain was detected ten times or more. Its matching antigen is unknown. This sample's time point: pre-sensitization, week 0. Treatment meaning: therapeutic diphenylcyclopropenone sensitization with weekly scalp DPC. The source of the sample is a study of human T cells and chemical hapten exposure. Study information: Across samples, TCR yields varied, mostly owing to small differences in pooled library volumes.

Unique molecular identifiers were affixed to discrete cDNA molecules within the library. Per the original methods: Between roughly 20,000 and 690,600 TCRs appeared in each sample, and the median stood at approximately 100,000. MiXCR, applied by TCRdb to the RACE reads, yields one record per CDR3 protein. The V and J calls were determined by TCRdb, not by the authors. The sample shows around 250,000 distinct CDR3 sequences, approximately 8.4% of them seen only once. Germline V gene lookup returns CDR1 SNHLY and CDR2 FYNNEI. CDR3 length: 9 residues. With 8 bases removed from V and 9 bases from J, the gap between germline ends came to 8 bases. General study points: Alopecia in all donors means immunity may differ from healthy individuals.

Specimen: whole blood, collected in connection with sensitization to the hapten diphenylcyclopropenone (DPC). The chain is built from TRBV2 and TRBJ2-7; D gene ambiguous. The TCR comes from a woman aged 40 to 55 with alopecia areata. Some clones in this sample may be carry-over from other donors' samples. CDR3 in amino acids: CASGEVQYF. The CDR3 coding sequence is TGTGCCAGCGGAGAGGTGCAGTACTTC. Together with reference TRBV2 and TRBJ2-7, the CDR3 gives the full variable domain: EPEVTQTPSHQVTQMGQEVILRCVPISNHLYFYWYRQILGQKVEFLVSFYNNEISEKSEIFDDQFSVERPDGSNFTLKIRSTKLEDSAMYFCASGEVQYFGPGTRLTVT.